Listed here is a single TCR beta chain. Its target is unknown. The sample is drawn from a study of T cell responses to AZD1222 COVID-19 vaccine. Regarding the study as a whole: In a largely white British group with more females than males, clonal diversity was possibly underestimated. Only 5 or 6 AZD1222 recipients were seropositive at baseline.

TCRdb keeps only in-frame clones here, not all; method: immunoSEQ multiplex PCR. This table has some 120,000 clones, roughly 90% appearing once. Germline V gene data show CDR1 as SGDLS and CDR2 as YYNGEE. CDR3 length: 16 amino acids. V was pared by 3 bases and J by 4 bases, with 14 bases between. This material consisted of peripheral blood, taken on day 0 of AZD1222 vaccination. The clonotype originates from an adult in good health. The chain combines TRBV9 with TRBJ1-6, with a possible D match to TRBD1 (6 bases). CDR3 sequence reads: CASSAREDRYNSPLHF. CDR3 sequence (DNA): TGTGCCAGCAGCGCGAGAGAAGACAGGTATAATTCACCCCTCCACTTT.